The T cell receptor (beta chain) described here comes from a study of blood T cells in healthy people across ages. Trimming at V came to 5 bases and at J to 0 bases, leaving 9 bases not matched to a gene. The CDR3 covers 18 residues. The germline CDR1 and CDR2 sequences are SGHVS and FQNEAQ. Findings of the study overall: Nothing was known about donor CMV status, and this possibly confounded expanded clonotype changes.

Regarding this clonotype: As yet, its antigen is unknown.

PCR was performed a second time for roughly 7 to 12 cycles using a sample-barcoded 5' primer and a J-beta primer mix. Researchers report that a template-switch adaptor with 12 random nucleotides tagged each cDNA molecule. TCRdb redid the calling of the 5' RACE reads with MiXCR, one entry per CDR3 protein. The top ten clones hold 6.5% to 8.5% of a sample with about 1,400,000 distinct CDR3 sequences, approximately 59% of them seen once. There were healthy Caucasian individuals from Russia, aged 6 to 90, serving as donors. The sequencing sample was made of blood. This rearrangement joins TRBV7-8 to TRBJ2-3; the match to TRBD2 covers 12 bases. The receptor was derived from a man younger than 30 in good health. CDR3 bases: TGTGCCAGCAGCCCCCGACTAGCGGGGGATCCAAGCACAGATACGCAGTATTTT. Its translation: CASSPRLAGDPSTDTQYF.